The 9 T cell receptor beta chains below all came from one sample that was sequenced in a study of T-cell reconstitution after alpha-beta-depleted transplantation in children listed by TCRdb under 2016. The receptor library was made with PCR. This sample was sequenced with an Illumina HiSeq 2500. TCR library preparation used molecular barcoding, with unique molecular identifiers applied to normalize quantification of the TCRbeta repertoire. The public reads were reprocessed in TCRdb via fastp at Q25 and MiXCR, keeping in-frame beta chains. Every distinct CDR3 protein forms one entry, paired with its most common genes and DNA. In this sample the table shows more than 550,000 distinct CDR3 sequences, about 10% of which occur a single time. About 4.2% of the sample is in the top ten clones. The source material was PBMCs from the stem cell graft donor, sampled from the stem cell graft. The receptors derive from a human donor who donated a stem cell graft to a child with acute myeloid leukemia.

This chain connects TRBV18 to TRBJ2-6; D is unresolved. Germline assignment: CDR1 KGHSH and CDR2 LQKENI. This CDR3 is 16 amino acids long. Trimming stripped 1 base from V and 4 bases from J, with 11 bases between. CDR3 region: CASSPLHGPGANVLTF. CDR3 DNA sequence: TGTGCCAGCTCACCACTACACGGGCCCGGGGCCAACGTCCTGACTTTC.

This clonotype showed up many times. The CDR3 end shows no conserved phenylalanine or tryptophan, and so a read error is likely. No DNA is shown, since the ends of the CDR3 on it are uncertain; the CDR3 is the one TCRdb lists. The chain carries TRBV20-1 and TRBJ2-7; TRBD2 is the table's D call and was not checked against the DNA. In germline, CDR1 is DFQATT, CDR2 SNEGSKA (reference sequence). From its first to its last residue, the CDR3 has 9 amino acids. The CDR3 loop reads CSGGAGGPL.

This clonotype appeared many times. The chain links TRBV29-1 to TRBJ2-3; the match to TRBD1 covers 12 bases. CDR1 and CDR2 from the germline V gene are SQVTM and ANQGSEA. The V and J ends lost 6 bases and 5 bases, in that order; junction bases with no gene match: 9. The CDR3 loop spans 15 amino acids. The CDR3 here is CSVSGTGGSVDTQYF. CDR3 nucleotides: TGCAGCGTCTCCGGGACAGGGGGCTCGGTAGATACGCAGTATTTT.

This clonotype occurred once. This sequence joins TRBV6-2 or TRBV6-3 and TRBJ1-2; D may be TRBD1 (6 bases). Trimming pared 6 bases from V and 1 base from J, leaving 15 bases between. Germline V gives CDR1 MNHEY, CDR2 SVGEGT. The CDR3 sequence is 15 residues long. CDR3 residues: CASRGGQRINYGYTF. Written as DNA, the CDR3 is TGTGCCAGCAGGGGAGGACAGCGTATTAACTATGGCTACACCTTC.

J is TRBJ2-3 and V is TRBV18, with 8 bases lining up with TRBD2. This CDR3 comprises 16 residues. Germline V gives CDR1 KGHSH, CDR2 LQKENI. The V segment lost 0 bases and the J segment 0 bases; nucleotides outside the gene matches: 2. This CDR3 reads CASSPPTGGSTDTQYF. The CDR3 nucleotides are TGTGCCAGCTCACCACCGACGGGGGGGAGCACAGATACGCAGTATTTT.

The V and J genes are TRBV3-1 and TRBJ2-6; D is uncertain. In germline, CDR1 is LGHDT, CDR2 YNNKEL (reference sequence). This CDR3 has 15 amino acids. V gave up 2 bases and J gave up 3 bases, with 8 bases separating them. The CDR3 DNA is TGTGCCAGCAGCCAATCGGTAAATGGGGCCAACGTCCTGACTTTC. Its translation: CASSQSVNGANVLTF.

With respect to this clonotype: A much larger clone is a single base away; this may be a read error. V is TRBV6-4 and J is TRBJ2-3; TRBD2 matches at 7 bases. After removal of 2 bases from V and 5 bases from J, the junction contained 1 base not matched to a gene. CDR3 length: 13 residues. Germline V gene data show CDR1 as MRHNA and CDR2 as SNTAGT. The CDR3 here is CASSDQRGDTQYF. DNA of the CDR3: TGTGCCAGCAGTGACCAGCGGGGAGATACGCAGTATTTT.

This clonotype has ten or more counts. The chain joins TRBV6-5 to TRBJ1-1; 7 bases align to TRBD1. The CDR3 is made up of 16 amino acids. Germline assignment: CDR1 MNHEY and CDR2 SVGAGI. The V and J ends lost 6 bases and 1 base, in that order; junction bases with no gene match: 11. CDR3 residues: CASRYTVTGSNTEAFF. The CDR3 region has the DNA TGTGCCAGCAGATACACCGTGACAGGGTCGAACACTGAAGCTTTCTTT.

This sequence joins TRBV15 and TRBJ2-7; 12 bases are shared with TRBD2. CDR1 and CDR2 from the germline V gene are LNHNV and YYDKDF (reference sequence). The CDR3 is 15 amino acids. Losses at the gene ends were 2 bases for V and 7 bases for J; bases not matched to a gene: 6. CDR3 loop: CATSRRLAGEGEQYF. CDR3 bases: TGTGCCACCAGCAGACGACTAGCGGGAGAAGGTGAGCAGTACTTC. The variable domain in full, completed from reference TRBV15 and TRBJ2-7, reads DAMVIQNPRYQVTQFGKPVTLSCSQTLNHNVMYWYQQKSSQAPKLLFHYYDKDFNNEADTPDNFQSRRPNTSFCFLDIRSPGLGDTAMYLCATSRRLAGEGEQYFGPGTRLTVT.